The present entry profiles one T cell receptor beta chain with its context. No antigen is known for it. This record belongs to a study of tumor and adjacent non-tumor tissue in lung cancer. Overall study context: Patients were aged about 30 to 76, roughly nine men and 5 women, stage I to III. Study outcomes and limitations: Top 100 clones took a larger repertoire share in normal lung.

CDR1 and CDR2 from the germline V gene are MNHEY and SVGAGI. This CDR3 has 15 residues. J gave up 15 bases and V 6 bases, and 18 bases lay outside the gene matches. Three rounds of nested PCR, following a modified ARM-PCR protocol, produced the TCRbeta library. TCRdb ran MiXCR on the multiplex PCR reads and lists one entry per CDR3 protein. The sample holds approximately 150,000 distinct CDR3 sequences; 66% are singletons and the top ten take 18%. No cell sorting was done before RNA was extracted from the tissue. This sequence was found in a man in his 60s with small cell lung cancer. Sequencing was done on a sample of lung tumor tissue. This chain uses TRBV6-5 with TRBJ2-3, with TRBD1 matching over 10 bases. DNA for the CDR3: TGTGCCAGCAGGATGACAGGGGGCAACACAGATACGCGATATTTT. This encodes CASRMTGGNTDTRYF.